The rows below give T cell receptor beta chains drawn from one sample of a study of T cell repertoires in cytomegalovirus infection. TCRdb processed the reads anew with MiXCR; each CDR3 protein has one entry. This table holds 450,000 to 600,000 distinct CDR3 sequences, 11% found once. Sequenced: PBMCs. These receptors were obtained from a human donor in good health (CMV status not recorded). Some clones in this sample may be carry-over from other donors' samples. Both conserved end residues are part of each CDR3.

CDR3: CASSPSQGPGYTF
J: TRBJ1-2
V: TRBV18

CDR3: CASSVSRNEQFF
J: TRBJ2-1
V: TRBV7-2

CDR3: CASRDGDTGELFF
J: TRBJ2-2
V: TRBV7-9

CDR3: CASSGWTRNTEAFF
J: TRBJ1-1
V: TRBV2

CDR3: CSARSGVNTEAFF
J: TRBJ1-1
V: TRBV20-1

CDR3: CAISEWDRSSDQPQHF
J: TRBJ1-5
V: TRBV10-3

CDR3: CASSSVGGFELGNEQFF
J: TRBJ2-1
V: TRBV7-9

CDR3: CACSSYNEQFF
J: TRBJ2-1
V: TRBV11-1

CDR3: CASSISFQPQHF
J: TRBJ1-5
V: TRBV19

CDR3: CASSSSSVTLYEQYF
J: TRBJ2-7
V: TRBV27

CDR3: CASSLAQERKKYF
J: TRBJ2-7
V: TRBV12-3/TRBV12-4

CDR3: CASSGRDRGLVEQYF
J: TRBJ2-7
V: TRBV7-6

CDR3: CASSTRLAGGTDTQYF
J: TRBJ2-3
V: TRBV7-9

CDR3: CASNHQESYNEQFF
J: TRBJ2-1
V: TRBV12-3/TRBV12-4

CDR3: CASSVDRDSPLHF
J: TRBJ1-6
V: TRBV19

CDR3: CASSYSSRGFYYGYTF
J: TRBJ1-2
V: TRBV6-5

CDR3: CSAIDRGTDTQYF
J: TRBJ2-3
V: TRBV20-1

CDR3: CASSFAENQPQHF
J: TRBJ1-5
V: TRBV12-3/TRBV12-4

CDR3: CASSARLSGDTQYF
J: TRBJ2-3
V: TRBV11-2

CDR3: CASSPTIQASGEQYF
J: TRBJ2-7
V: TRBV7-2

CDR3: CASSPIIKSSGANVLTF
J: TRBJ2-6
V: TRBV7-9

CDR3: CASIPEIGVLTF
J: TRBJ2-6
V: TRBV7-9

CDR3: CATSSGTVPYEQYF
J: TRBJ2-7
V: TRBV15

CDR3: CASSSRQGENTGELFF
J: TRBJ2-2
V: TRBV5-1